What follows is one T cell receptor (beta chain) and its context. Its cognate antigen is unknown. The sample originates from a study of cytomegalovirus exposure and HLA in healthy donors. PCR employed 60 Vbeta and 13 Jbeta primers. The method was immunoSEQ multiplex PCR; TCRdb's version includes in-frame clones alone and lacks a portion of them. Of 100,000 to 120,000 clones listed, under 85% are singletons. Healthy bone marrow donors formed the donor group. Study-wide points: Later analysis indicated greater clonal expansion among HLA-associated TCR beta chains than among equally common other chains. Prior analysis indicated that the majority of TCR beta V segments exhibited productivity approximately 90% or approximately 30% of the time.

Germline V CDR1 and CDR2: SGHNT, YYREEE (reference sequence). The CDR3 totals 15 residues. V lost 4 bases and J 0 bases, leaving 14 bases between the germline ends. The chain is built from TRBV5-4 and TRBJ2-7; D may be TRBD2 (6 bases). Source material: PBMCs. This receptor was taken from a man aged 25 to 40 in good health and CMV-seronegative. The CDR3 here is CASSPRGTGSYEQYF. CDR3 nucleotides: TGTGCCAGCAGCCCGCGCGGGACGGGCTCCTACGAGCAGTACTTC.